The subject of this entry is one T cell receptor (beta chain). Its cognate antigen is unknown. With 60 Vbeta and 13 Jbeta primers, the PCR was carried out. TCRdb keeps only in-frame clones here, not all; method: immunoSEQ multiplex PCR. The sample lists 150,000 to 200,000 clones, roughly 77% occurring once. This entry comes from a study of cytomegalovirus exposure and HLA in healthy donors. The overall study: Approximately 81% of a few hundred genotyped donors fell in the Caucasian-associated ancestry cluster. Findings of the study overall: Immune exposure data for these donors was limited to CMV serostatus. Researchers catalogued about 160 TCR beta chains as cytomegalovirus-associated.

The germline CDR1 and CDR2 sequences are WSHSY and SAAADI. The CDR3 loop spans 17 amino acids. The V and J ends lost 8 bases and 5 bases, in that order; junction bases with no gene match: 15. Specimen: PBMCs. The J gene is TRBJ1-6, the V gene TRBV10-2, with TRBD1 matching over 7 bases. This receptor was identified in a young woman in good health and CMV-seronegative. The CDR3 nucleotides read TGCGCCAGCGCTAATTACAGGGGACGAGCCAATAATTCACCCCTCCACTTT. Its protein is CASANYRGRANNSPLHF.